This record concerns one TCR beta chain sequence. The record originates from a study of blood T cells in healthy people across ages. Germline V CDR1 and CDR2: MDHEN, SYDVKM. The CDR3 has 16 residues. V was cut by 1 base and J by 8 bases, with 20 bases left in between. Primers used in a second PCR of roughly 7 to 12 cycles were a sample-barcoded 5' primer and a J-beta primer mix. TCRdb re-derived calls from the 5' RACE reads in MiXCR, one entry per CDR3 protein. The sample shows around 800,000 distinct CDR3 sequences, roughly 24% of them seen only once. The amount of total RNA extracted per sample was at least 6 micrograms. These data were likewise used in another study, on T cells of mothers and their children. From that study: For each mother, over 9 million TCR beta CDR3 reads were obtained, and for each child, about 3 million. Whether pairs are related or unrelated, thymic selection shapes their TCR recombination output in much the same way.

This receptor was identified in a boy aged 5-17 years in good health. Sequencing input: blood. J is TRBJ1-2 and V is TRBV28; a possible D gene is TRBD1 (6 bases). The CDR3 nucleotides read TGTGCCAGCAGTTTATTTCGAGGGGGGGGTCCCTTGGGCTACACCTTC. This translates into CASSLFRGGGPLGYTF.